The rows below give T cell receptor beta chains drawn from one sample of a study of T cells in Graves' hyperthyroidism and ophthalmopathy. TCRdb reanalysed the multiplex PCR reads using MiXCR and keeps one entry per CDR3 protein. The sample yields about 760,000 distinct CDR3 sequences, around a third seen once. Sequencing was carried out using blood. The receptors shown here come from a woman aged 35 to 49 with Graves' hyperthyroidism. Each CDR3 is given with its conserved first and last residue. A D gene is named only where the DNA matches it firmly. Size tells how often a clone was seen (once, few, many) or the class of an expanded clone, and some rows leave it out.

size	length	V	D	J	DNA	CDR3
.	15	TRBV7-2	TRBD1	TRBJ1-1	TGTGCCAGCAGCTACCGGGGACAGAGAGGGAATGGAGCTTTCTTT	CASSYRGQRGNGAFF
many	12	TRBV2	.	TRBJ1-5	TGTGCCAGCAGTGAACTGGGAAAGCCCCAGCATTTT	CASSELGKPQHF
.	14	TRBV29-1	.	TRBJ2-5	TGCAGCGTCTCTAAGGGGGACTGGAAAGAGACCCAGTACTTC	CSVSKGDWKETQYF
many	14	TRBV19	.	TRBJ1-2	TGTGCCAGTAGTATTGGGCAGCAAAACTATGGCTACACCTTC	CASSIGQQNYGYTF
few	15	TRBV7-2	.	TRBJ2-6	TGTGCCAGCAGCCAAGAGGTCGGAGGGGCCAACGTCCTGACTTTC	CASSQEVGGANVLTF
few	15	TRBV18	.	TRBJ1-3	TGTGCCAGCTCACCAAGCAGGGCCGATGGAAACACCATATATTTT	CASSPSRADGNTIYF
.	15	TRBV6-6	.	TRBJ1-5	TGTGCCAGCAGTTACTCCGGGGGGCGGAATCAGCCCCAGCATTTT	CASSYSGGRNQPQHF
few	12	TRBV10-3	TRBD1	TRBJ1-5	TGTGCCTCCCGGGACAGTCATCAGCCCCAGCATTTT	CASRDSHQPQHF
many	14	TRBV7-9	.	TRBJ1-2	TGTGCCAGCGGAAACAGGGTGGAACTAGGGGGCTACACCTTC	CASGNRVELGGYTF
many	13	TRBV7-2	.	TRBJ2-7	TGTGCCAGCAGCTTAGAGCCGGGTGACGAGCAGTACTTC	CASSLEPGDEQYF
many	14	TRBV7-9	TRBD1	TRBJ1-1	TGTGCCAGCAGCTTAAACAGGGGGCTGGCTGAAGCTTTCTTT	CASSLNRGLAEAFF
few	16	TRBV12-3/TRBV12-4	.	TRBJ1-1	TGTGCCAGCAGCCATCCTCCCCGGCGCATGAACACTGAAGCTTTCTTT	CASSHPPRRMNTEAFF
.	14	TRBV10-2	.	TRBJ1-5	TGCGCCAGCAGTGAGGACAGAAGTTATCAGCCCCAGCATTTT	CASSEDRSYQPQHF
.	16	TRBV15	TRBD2	TRBJ2-5	TGTGCCACCAGCAGAGGCCAGACTAGCGGACAAGAGACCCAGTACTTC	CATSRGQTSGQETQYF
few	12	TRBV29-1	.	TRBJ1-2	TGCAGCGTTGACGACAGTCTCTATGGCTACACCTTC	CSVDDSLYGYTF
.	14	TRBV10-3	.	TRBJ1-2	TGTGCCAGCAATCCCAGGGAGTCGAATTATGGCTACACATTC	CASNPRESNYGYTF
many	12	TRBV10-3	.	TRBJ1-2	TGTGCCATCAATAGGGACACCTATGGCTACACCTTC	CAINRDTYGYTF
.	15	TRBV20-1	TRBD2	TRBJ2-7	TGCAGTGCCTCTGGGGGGGGAAGATATTCATACGAGCAGTACTTC	CSASGGGRYSYEQYF
.	11	TRBV29-1	.	TRBJ1-2	TGCGCACTCCGACAGGATTATGGCTACACCTTC	CALRQDYGYTF
.	16	TRBV3-1	TRBD1	TRBJ1-1	TGTGCCAGCAGCCAAGATTACGGGACAGGGGACACTGAAGCTTTCTTT	CASSQDYGTGDTEAFF
.	17	TRBV20-1	TRBD1	TRBJ2-6	TGCAGTGCTAGACCTTATGACAGGGTCTCTGGGGCCAACGTCCTGACTTTC	CSARPYDRVSGANVLTF
.	15	TRBV6-5	TRBD2	TRBJ2-5	TGTGCCAGCAGCCCTAGCGGGAGCGGGGAAGAGACCCAGTACTTC	CASSPSGSGEETQYF
.	15	TRBV7-2	.	TRBJ1-2	TGTGCCAGCAGTTGGCCCAGTCCGTCTAACTATGGCTACACCTTC	CASSWPSPSNYGYTF